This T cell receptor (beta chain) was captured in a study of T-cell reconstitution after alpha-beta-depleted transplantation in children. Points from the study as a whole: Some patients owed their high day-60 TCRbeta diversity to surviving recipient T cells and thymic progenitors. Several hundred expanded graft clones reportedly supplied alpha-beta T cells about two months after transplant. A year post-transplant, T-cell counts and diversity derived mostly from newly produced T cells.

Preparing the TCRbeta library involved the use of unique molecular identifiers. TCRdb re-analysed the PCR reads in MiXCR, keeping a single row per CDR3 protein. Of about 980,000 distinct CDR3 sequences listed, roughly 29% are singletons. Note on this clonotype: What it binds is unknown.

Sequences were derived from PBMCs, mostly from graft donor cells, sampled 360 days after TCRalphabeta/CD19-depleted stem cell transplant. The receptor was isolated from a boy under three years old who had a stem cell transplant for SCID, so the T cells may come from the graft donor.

The CDR3 here is CSADGLTPNEQFF. The CDR3 coding sequence is TGCAGTGCGGATGGACTGACTCCAAATGAGCAGTTCTTC. This chain joins TRBV20-1 and TRBJ2-1, with a tentative D call TRBD2 (5 bases). The CDR3 spans 13 residues. V was clipped by 6 bases and J by 7 bases, with 16 bases between them. Germline assignment: CDR1 DFQATT and CDR2 SNEGSKA (reference sequence).